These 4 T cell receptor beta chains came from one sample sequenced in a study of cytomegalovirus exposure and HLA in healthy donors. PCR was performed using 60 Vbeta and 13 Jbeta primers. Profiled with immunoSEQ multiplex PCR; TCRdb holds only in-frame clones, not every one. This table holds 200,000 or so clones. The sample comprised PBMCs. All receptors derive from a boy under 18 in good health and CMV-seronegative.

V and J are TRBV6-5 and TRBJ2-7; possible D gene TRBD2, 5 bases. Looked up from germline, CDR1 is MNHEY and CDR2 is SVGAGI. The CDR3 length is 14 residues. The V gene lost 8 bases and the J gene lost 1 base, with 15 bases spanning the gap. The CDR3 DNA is TGTGCCAGCTCTAATAACGGGGAATCCTACGAGCAGTACTTC. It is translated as CASSNNGESYEQYF.

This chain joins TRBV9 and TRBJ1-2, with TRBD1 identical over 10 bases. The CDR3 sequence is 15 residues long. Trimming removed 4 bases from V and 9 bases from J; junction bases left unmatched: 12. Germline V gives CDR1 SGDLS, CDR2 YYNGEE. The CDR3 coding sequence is TGTGCCAGCAGCCTTAGGGACAGGGGCTCTATAAGCTACACCTTC. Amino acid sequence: CASSLRDRGSISYTF.

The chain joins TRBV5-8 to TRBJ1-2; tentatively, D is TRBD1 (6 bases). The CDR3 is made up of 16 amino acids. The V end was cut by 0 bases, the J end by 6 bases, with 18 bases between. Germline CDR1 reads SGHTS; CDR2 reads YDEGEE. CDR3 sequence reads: CASSLVGARSFNGYTF. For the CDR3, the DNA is TGTGCCAGCAGCTTGGTGGGGGCGAGGTCCTTCAATGGCTACACCTTC. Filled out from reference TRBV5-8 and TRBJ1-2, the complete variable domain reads EAGVTQSPTHLIKTRGQQATLRCSPISGHTSVYWYQQALGLGLQFLLWYDEGEERNRGNFPPRFSGRQFPNYSSELNVNALELEDSALYLCASSLVGARSFNGYTFGSGTRLTVV.

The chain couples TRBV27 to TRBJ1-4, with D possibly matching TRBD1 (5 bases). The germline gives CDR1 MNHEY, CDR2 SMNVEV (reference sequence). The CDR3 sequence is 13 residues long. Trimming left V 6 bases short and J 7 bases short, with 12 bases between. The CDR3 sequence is CASRTGAGEKLFF. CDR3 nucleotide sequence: TGTGCCAGCAGGACTGGGGCCGGTGAAAAACTGTTTTTT.